This is a list of T cell receptor beta chains from one sample in a study of blood T cell repertoires in COVID-19. TCRdb's table, derived via immunoSEQ multiplex PCR, lists solely in-frame clones and lacks some. The table records 75,000 to 80,000 clones, approximately 85% of them present only once. Sequenced input: peripheral blood. These receptors came from a human donor in a cohort sampled during active COVID-19. Each CDR3 is given with its conserved first and last residue. The D gene is left open where the match is weak. Where a row states a size, it is once, few, many or the class of an expanded clone; other rows omit it.

TRBD1	TRBJ1-2	TRBV9	-	TGTGCCAGCAGCGTAGGGGATGGGACAGTGGGCTACACCTTC	CASSVGDGTVGYTF
TRBD2	TRBJ2-2	TRBV5-1	-	TGCGCCAGCAGCTTCGCGGGGGGATTCACCGGGGAGCTGTTTTTT	CASSFAGGFTGELFF
-	TRBJ2-7	TRBV2	-	TGTGCCAGCAGCGTAGGGTCTAAAGGGGTCTACGAGCAGTACTTC	CASSVGSKGVYEQYF
-	TRBJ2-3	TRBV6-5	-	TGTGCCAGCAGTAGCGACGGGGTTAGCACAGATACGCAGTATTTT	CASSSDGVSTDTQYF
-	TRBJ2-5	TRBV5-4	-	TGTGCCAGCAGCCGGGGGAAAGAGACCCAGTACTTC	CASSRGKETQYF
TRBD2	TRBJ2-3	TRBV7-2	-	TGTGCCAGCAGCCAACATCCGCTAGGCCGCGGGGGAACAGATACGCAGTATTTT	CASSQHPLGRGGTDTQYF
-	TRBJ2-5	TRBV7-2	-	TGTGCCAGCAGCTTAGGTGCGTTAGAGACCCAGTACTTC	CASSLGALETQYF
TRBD1	TRBJ2-2	TRBV7-3	-	TGTGCCAGCAGCTCAACAGGGGGCCGGGAGCTGTTTTTT	CASSSTGGRELFF
TRBD1	TRBJ1-4	TRBV19	-	TGTGCCAGCTCGACAGGGGCAAATGAAAAACTGTTTTTT	CASSTGANEKLFF
TRBD1	TRBJ1-2	TRBV3-1/TRBV3-2	-	TGTGCCAGCAGCCATGAGGGGGCCTACACCTTC	CASSHEGAYTF
-	TRBJ2-1	TRBV2	-	TGTGCCAGCAGTCCTGGGCGACTAAAAGGGTACAATGAGCAGTTCTTC	CASSPGRLKGYNEQFF
TRBD2	TRBJ2-2	TRBV6-6	few	TGTGCCAGCACCCAAGGGAGGGTTGGGAATACCGGGGAGCTGTTTTTT	CASTQGRVGNTGELFF
-	TRBJ2-7	TRBV6-5	-	TGTGCCAGCAGTTCGAATTTGGGGCTAGGGGAGCAGTACTTC	CASSSNLGLGEQYF
TRBD2	TRBJ2-2	TRBV5-1	once	TGCGCCAGCAGCCCGCACCGGACTAGCGGGATGGCCGGGGAGCTGTTTTTT	CASSPHRTSGMAGELFF
TRBD2	TRBJ2-1	TRBV19	-	TGTGCCAGTAGTATCTCCAGCGGGACTTACAATGAGCAGTTCTTC	CASSISSGTYNEQFF
TRBD2	TRBJ2-1	TRBV6-2/TRBV6-3	-	TGTGCCAGCAGTACCTTTAGCGGGGGAGACTTGGGAGAGCAGTTCTTC	CASSTFSGGDLGEQFF
TRBD1	TRBJ1-2	TRBV27	-	TGTGCCAGCAGTCGGGAGGGGGCGAACTATGGCTACACCTTC	CASSREGANYGYTF
-	TRBJ2-3	TRBV11-3	-	TGTGCCAGCAGCTTGGGCATTTCAGATACGCAGTATTTT	CASSLGISDTQYF
TRBD1	TRBJ1-1	TRBV3-1/TRBV3-2	-	TGTGCCAGCAGGACAGGGGGCTTAGGCACTGAAGCTTTCTTT	CASRTGGLGTEAFF
TRBD2	TRBJ2-7	TRBV2	-	TGTGCCAGCAGAGCACTAGCGGGGGCAACCTACGAGCAGTACTTC	CASRALAGATYEQYF
TRBD2	TRBJ2-3	TRBV5-1	-	TGCGCCAGCAGCTTGGGGCCAGCGGGGGGCACAGATACGCAGTATTTT	CASSLGPAGGTDTQYF
-	TRBJ2-5	TRBV2	-	TGTGCCAGCAGGAGGACTCCAGAAGAGACCCAGTACTTC	CASRRTPEETQYF
-	TRBJ1-2	TRBV6-5	-	TGTGCCAGCAGTTACGTTTGGGGCAGGGATAACTATGGCTACACCTTC	CASSYVWGRDNYGYTF
-	TRBJ1-1	TRBV28	-	TGTGCCAGCAACCTCCTATGGGGTGGACGGAAAGGGGGCACTGAAGCTTTCTTT	CASNLLWGGRKGGTEAFF
-	TRBJ2-3	TRBV3-1/TRBV3-2	-	TGTGCCAGCAGCGACTTGGCAGATACGCAGTATTTT	CASSDLADTQYF
TRBD1	TRBJ1-5	TRBV19	few	TGTGCCAGTAGACCTCAACAGGGGTCGCAGCCCCAGCATTTT	CASRPQQGSQPQHF
-	TRBJ2-7	TRBV7-2	-	TGTGCCAGCAGATGGGACTTTACCTACGAGCAGTACTTC	CASRWDFTYEQYF
TRBD2	TRBJ2-7	TRBV10-3	-	TGTGCCACCGAGGGGCGGGGGGTCTACGAGCAGTACTTC	CATEGRGVYEQYF
TRBD1	TRBJ2-2	TRBV18	-	TGTGCCAGCTCACCGTCGACAGGGACGAACACCGGGGAGCTGTTTTTT	CASSPSTGTNTGELFF
-	TRBJ1-2	TRBV27	once	TGTGCCAGCAGTTTCAGGGGCGGCTATGGCTACACCTTC	CASSFRGGYGYTF
-	TRBJ2-2	TRBV24-1	few	TGTGCCACCAGTGAACGCGCGAGCGAGATCACCGGGGAGCTGTTTTTT	CATSERASEITGELFF
-	TRBJ2-1	TRBV19	few	TGTGCCAGTAGTATAGGTGGGGCTAATGAGCAGTTCTTC	CASSIGGANEQFF
-	TRBJ2-3	TRBV24-1	-	TGTGCCACCAGGTCGGGGGATACGCAGTATTTT	CATRSGDTQYF
TRBD1	TRBJ1-2	TRBV14	-	TGTGCCAGCAGCCAAGGACAGGGGTATGGCTACACCTTC	CASSQGQGYGYTF
TRBD1	TRBJ1-4	TRBV5-5	-	TGTGCCAGCAGTCTCCGGACAGGCGGCAAACTGTTTTTT	CASSLRTGGKLFF
-	TRBJ1-1	TRBV7-6	-	TGTGCCAGCAGCCACGGTGGACAGAAGAACACTGAAGCTTTCTTT	CASSHGGQKNTEAFF
-	TRBJ1-5	TRBV7-8	-	TGTGCCAGCAGCTCCGCGGGAGGGAATAGCAATCAGCCCCAGCATTTT	CASSSAGGNSNQPQHF
TRBD1	TRBJ2-1	TRBV6-2/TRBV6-3	-	TGTGCCAGCAGTTACACAGGGGTCGGGACTGAGCAGTTCTTC	CASSYTGVGTEQFF
TRBD1	TRBJ1-2	TRBV24-1	-	TGTGCCACCAGTGACGGGACAGGGATAAATGGCTACACCTTC	CATSDGTGINGYTF
TRBD2	TRBJ2-1	TRBV4-2	-	TGTGCCAGCAGCCAAGCCCCGGGACTAGCGGGAGTCTCTGGTGAGCAGTTCTTC	CASSQAPGLAGVSGEQFF
-	TRBJ2-1	TRBV27	-	TGTGCCAGCAGTCCCACTCGAAATGAGCAGTTCTTC	CASSPTRNEQFF
TRBD1	TRBJ2-7	TRBV20-1	-	TGCAGTGCGAGACAGGGTACCGAGCAGTACTTC	CSARQGTEQYF
-	TRBJ1-2	TRBV9	-	TGTGCCAGCAGCGTCTCAGGGAGGAAACTTAACTATGGCTACACCTTC	CASSVSGRKLNYGYTF
-	TRBJ1-6	TRBV4-3	once	TGCGCCAGCAGCCTCGGACACGGGAATTCACCCCTCCACTTT	CASSLGHGNSPLHF
TRBD2	TRBJ2-7	TRBV5-1	-	TGCGCCAGCAGCTTGTCGTCTCTGTCTAGCGGTATCCACGAGCAGTACTTC	CASSLSSLSSGIHEQYF
-	TRBJ1-5	TRBV7-2	once	TGTGCCAGCAGCTTAGCCGCGGGCGTGCAGCCCCAGCATTTT	CASSLAAGVQPQHF
-	TRBJ2-5	TRBV19	-	TGTGCCACCACAACAGGGAAAGAGACCCAGTACTTC	CATTTGKETQYF
-	TRBJ2-7	TRBV7-9	-	TGTGCCAGCGCGCAAGAGTACGAGCAGTACTTC	CASAQEYEQYF
-	TRBJ1-2	TRBV19	-	TGTGCCAGTAGTCCGCCACACACGAACTATGGCTACACCTTC	CASSPPHTNYGYTF
-	TRBJ1-4	TRBV6-5	-	TGTGCCAGCAGTCAAAATGAAAAACTGTTTTTT	CASSQNEKLFF
TRBD2	TRBJ2-7	TRBV6-5	-	TGTGCCAGCGGAACTAGCGGGATAACCTACGAGCAGTACTTC	CASGTSGITYEQYF
-	TRBJ2-2	TRBV12-3/TRBV12-4	-	TGTGCCAGCAGTTGGGGACTTACCGGGGAGCTGTTTTTT	CASSWGLTGELFF
-	TRBJ2-1	TRBV11-3	-	TGTGCCAGCAGCTTCCACCGTGGTCTGAGCTCCTACAATGAGCAGTTCTTC	CASSFHRGLSSYNEQFF
-	TRBJ2-7	TRBV27	-	TGTGCCAGCAGCCGACTCTCCTATTACGAGCAGTACTTC	CASSRLSYYEQYF